This record looks at one T cell receptor beta chain sequence and its context. The data derive from a study of blood T cell repertoires in COVID-19. About the research overall: There were acute and convalescent COVID-19 samples, and they came from the United States, Italy and Spain. Sample material is recorded as cDNA or gDNA derived from T cells, B-cell-depleted T cells, or PBMCs.

Source study methods: It was from reference gene primer amplification that nucleated cell counts were estimated. Clones were sequenced by immunoSEQ multiplex PCR, and TCRdb holds only the in-frame ones, with some missing. That table is the source of V, J and clone size, and D and trimming were worked out from the DNA. The table shows 30,000 to 40,000 clones, with 85% to 95% occurring only once. This TCR was recovered from a human donor in a cohort sampled during active COVID-19. The sample taken for sequencing was peripheral blood.

CDR3 amino acids: CASAPGQGSYNEQFF. CDR3 in DNA: TGTGCCAGCGCCCCTGGACAGGGTTCCTACAATGAGCAGTTCTTC. This chain connects TRBV9 to TRBJ2-1; TRBD1 matches at 8 bases. The trim removed 7 bases at V and 1 base at J, leaving 7 bases unmatched. CDR1 and CDR2 (germline): SGDLS, YYNGEE. CDR3 length: 15 residues. Combining the CDR3 with reference TRBV9 and TRBJ2-1 gives the whole variable domain DSGVTQTPKHLITATGQRVTLRCSPRSGDLSVYWYQQSLDQGLQFLIQYYNGEERAKGNILERFSAQQFPDLHSELNLSSLELGDSALYFCASAPGQGSYNEQFFGPGTRLTVL.